Below, 18 T cell receptor beta chains from the same sample are listed, as sequenced in a study of blood T cell repertoires in COVID-19. Here immunoSEQ multiplex PCR was the method, and the copy in TCRdb shows in-frame clones only, minus some. The sample holds some 150,000 clones, about 85% seen once. The sequenced sample was peripheral blood. The receptor source for this set is a man aged 60 to 69 who had recovered from COVID-19.

This sequence joins TRBV6-5 and TRBJ1-5, with D tentatively TRBD1 (6 bases). The V and J ends lost 3 bases and 2 bases respectively, with 8 bases between them. The CDR3 covers 14 residues. The germline gives CDR1 MNHEY, CDR2 SVGAGI. The CDR3 protein is CASSYRQGNQPQHF. In DNA form, the CDR3 reads TGTGCCAGCAGTTATCGACAGGGCAATCAGCCCCAGCATTTT.

The chain joins TRBV19 to TRBJ1-6; D remains ambiguous. This CDR3 spans 12 amino acids. V gave up 4 bases and J gave up 11 bases, with 9 bases separating them. Germline values: CDR1 LNHDA, CDR2 SQIVND (reference sequence). CDR3 DNA: TGTGCCAGTAGTAAGGACTGGGCACCCCTCCACTTT. This codes for CASSKDWAPLHF. Combining the CDR3 with reference TRBV19 and TRBJ1-6 gives the whole variable domain DGGITQSPKYLFRKEGQNVTLSCEQNLNHDAMYWYRQDPGQGLRLIYYSQIVNDFQKGDIAEGYSVSREKKESFPLTVTSAQKNPTAFYLCASSKDWAPLHFGNGTRLTVT.

This chain joins TRBV2 and TRBJ2-3, with 9 bases matching TRBD1. CDR1 and CDR2 (germline): SNHLY, FYNNEI. The V segment lost 6 bases and the J segment 3 bases; nucleotides outside the gene matches: 13. CDR3 length equals 17 residues. CDR3 DNA: TGTGCCAGCAGCGAGGGACAGGGAAGTTTTGTTACAGATACGCAGTATTTT. Its translation: CASSEGQGSFVTDTQYF.

Turning to this clone: A read error may account for a junction end that differs from germline. This chain uses TRBV5-1 with TRBJ2-3; 11 nucleotides align to TRBD2. The length of the CDR3 is 16 residues. Germline V gene sequence: CDR1 SGHRS, CDR2 YFSETQ. CDR3 nucleotides: TGCGCCAGCAGCTTGGAGGCTAGCGGGGGGACGACCCAGCTATTTTTT. This gives the protein CASSLEASGGTTQLFF.

The chain has TRBV9 and TRBJ1-2; 8 bases fit TRBD1. Per germline, CDR1 SGDLS and CDR2 YYNGEE. V was pared by 4 bases and J by 1 base, with 9 bases of the junction left unmatched. This CDR3 region has 16 residues. CDR3 protein: CASSPHWDRSNYGYTF. The CDR3 DNA follows: TGTGCCAGCAGCCCACATTGGGACAGGAGTAACTATGGCTACACCTTC.

The chain employs TRBV5-4 and TRBJ2-3; the D gene is possibly TRBD2 (6 bases). Germline CDR1 and CDR2: SGHNT and YYREEE (reference sequence). The CDR3 totals 18 residues. With 0 bases removed from V and 1 base from J, the gap between germline ends came to 18 bases. In DNA form, the CDR3 reads TGTGCCAGCAGCTTGGGGGGGACTGCCCGGCCGGGCACAGATACGCAGTATTTT. Its protein product is CASSLGGTARPGTDTQYF.

The chain has TRBV4-1 and TRBJ2-5; D not resolved. The CDR3 sequence is 14 residues long. Looked up from germline, CDR1 is MGHRA and CDR2 is YSYEKL. Trimming removed 1 base at V and 2 bases at J, with 8 bases between. The CDR3 DNA reads as TGCGCCAGCAGCCAAGGTAACTTTCAAGAGACCCAGTACTTC. It translates to CASSQGNFQETQYF.

V gene TRBV30 combines with J gene TRBJ1-1, with 7 bases that match TRBD1. CDR1 and CDR2 from the germline V gene are GTSNPN and SVGIG (reference sequence). CDR3 length: 12 residues. Unmatched junction bases numbered 5, after V lost 4 bases and J lost 6 bases. The CDR3 spells CAWNTGVSEAFF. CDR3 nucleotides: TGTGCCTGGAACACAGGGGTATCTGAAGCTTTCTTT.

J is TRBJ2-3 and V is TRBV9, with 10 bases aligning to TRBD2. CDR3 length: 20 amino acids. J gave up 1 base and V 1 base, and 15 bases lay outside the gene matches. CDR1 is SGDLS and CDR2 is YYNGEE in the germline V gene. This CDR3 is CASSVLGLAASFRGTDTQYF. CDR3 bases: TGTGCCAGCAGCGTATTAGGACTAGCGGCCTCATTCCGGGGCACAGATACGCAGTATTTT.

The chain carries TRBV11-3 and TRBJ2-3, with D maybe TRBD1 (5 bases). V lost 5 bases and J lost 2, with 11 bases in between. Looked up from germline, CDR1 is SGHNT and CDR2 is YENEEA. The CDR3 totals 14 residues. CDR3 loop: CASSTGHFTDTQYF. The CDR3, as DNA: TGTGCCAGCAGCACTGGACACTTCACAGATACGCAGTATTTT.

This sequence joins TRBV5-5 and TRBJ2-5; 15 nucleotides line up with TRBD2. With 3 bases clipped from V and 7 bases from J, the junction kept 4 bases outside the gene matches. Germline loops: CDR1 SGHKS, CDR2 YYEKEE (reference sequence). CDR3 length: 15 amino acids. CDR3 DNA: TGTGCCAGCAGCTCGGGACTAGCGGGGGGCGTGACCCAGTACTTC. It is translated as CASSSGLAGGVTQYF.

This sequence joins TRBV5-1 and TRBJ2-3; perhaps TRBD2 as D (7 bases). The CDR3 consists of 14 residues. The ends were cut back, 2 bases at V and 2 bases at J, with 9 bases in the middle. Germline V lookup: CDR1 SGHRS, CDR2 YFSETQ. CDR3 region: CASSFGGATDTQYF. The CDR3 nucleotides read TGCGCCAGCAGCTTTGGGGGGGCCACAGATACGCAGTATTTT.

The chain employs TRBV6-2 or TRBV6-3 and TRBJ2-2; tentative D call: TRBD2 (5 bases). CDR3 length: 15 residues. CDR1 and CDR2 (germline): MNHEY, SVGEGT. The ends were cut back, 1 base at V and 1 base at J, with 7 bases in the middle. The CDR3 protein is CASSYFAGNTGELFF. In DNA, the CDR3 is TGTGCCAGCAGTTACTTTGCGGGGAACACCGGGGAGCTGTTTTTT.

The CDR3 nucleotides read TGTGCCAGCAGTTACTTAGGGGGCTCCTACAATGAGCAGTTCTTC. Translated, it gives CASSYLGGSYNEQFF. The chain has TRBV6-5 and TRBJ2-1; D may be TRBD1 (6 bases). The CDR3 has 15 residues. CDR1 is MNHEY, CDR2 SVGAGI, per germline. Deletions cut 1 base from V and 0 bases from J, with 7 bases between.

V and J are TRBV6-5 and TRBJ2-7; D is unresolved. Germline assignment: CDR1 MNHEY and CDR2 SVGAGI. Trimming took 2 bases from V and 3 from J, leaving 5 bases between them. There are 12 residues in the CDR3. This chain's CDR3 is CASSYGVYEQYF. The CDR3, as DNA: TGTGCCAGCAGTTACGGAGTCTACGAGCAGTACTTC.

V usage is TRBV29-1 and J usage is TRBJ2-5, with TRBD2 identical over 11 bases. Germline CDR1 and CDR2: SQVTM and ANQGSEA. The CDR3 length is 13 residues. Trimming removed 6 bases from V and 3 bases from J; junction bases left unmatched: 3. The CDR3 loop is CSVQTSGEETQYF. CDR3 nucleotides: TGCAGCGTCCAGACTAGCGGGGAAGAGACCCAGTACTTC.

The genes are TRBV30 and TRBJ2-6; D perhaps matches TRBD1 (6 bases). The germline gives CDR1 GTSNPN, CDR2 SVGIG (reference sequence). The germline V and J ends were trimmed by 1 base and 13 bases, with 14 bases remaining between them. The CDR3 is 13 amino acids. CDR3 protein: CAWSGGPPQVLTF. CDR3 coding DNA: TGTGCCTGGAGTGGGGGGCCGCCCCAAGTCCTGACTTTC.

The rearrangement links TRBV30 to TRBJ1-4; D is undetermined. Germline V CDR1 and CDR2: GTSNPN, SVGIG (reference sequence). The CDR3 runs to 12 residues. The ends were cut back, 4 bases at V and 7 bases at J, with 10 bases in the middle. The CDR3 nucleotides read TGTGCCTGGACCCCCCGGGGTGAAAAACTGTTTTTT. Its translation is CAWTPRGEKLFF.